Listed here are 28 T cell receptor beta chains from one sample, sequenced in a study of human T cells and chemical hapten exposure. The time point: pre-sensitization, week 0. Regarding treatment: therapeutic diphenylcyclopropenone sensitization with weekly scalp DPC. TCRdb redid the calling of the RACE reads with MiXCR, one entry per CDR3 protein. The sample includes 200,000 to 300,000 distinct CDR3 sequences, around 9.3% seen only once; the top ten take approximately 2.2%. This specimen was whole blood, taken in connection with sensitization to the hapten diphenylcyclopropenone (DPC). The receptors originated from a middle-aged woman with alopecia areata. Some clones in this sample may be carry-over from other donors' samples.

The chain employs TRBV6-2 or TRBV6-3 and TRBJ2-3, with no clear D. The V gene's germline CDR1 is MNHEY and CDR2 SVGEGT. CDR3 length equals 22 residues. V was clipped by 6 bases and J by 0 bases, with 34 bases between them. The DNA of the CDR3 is TGTGCCAGCAGCCCAGGCGGCAGTTTGCGCCTCAAATCCGAAACTAGCACAGATACGCAGTATTTT. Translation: CASSPGGSLRLKSETSTDTQYF.

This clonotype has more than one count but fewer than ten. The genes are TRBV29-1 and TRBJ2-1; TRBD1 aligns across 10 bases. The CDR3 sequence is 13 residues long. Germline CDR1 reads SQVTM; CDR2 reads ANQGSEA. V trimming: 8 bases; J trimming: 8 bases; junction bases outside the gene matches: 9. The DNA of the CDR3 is TGCAGCTCCCGGGACAGGGGACGAGATGAGCAGTTCTTC. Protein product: CSSRDRGRDEQFF.

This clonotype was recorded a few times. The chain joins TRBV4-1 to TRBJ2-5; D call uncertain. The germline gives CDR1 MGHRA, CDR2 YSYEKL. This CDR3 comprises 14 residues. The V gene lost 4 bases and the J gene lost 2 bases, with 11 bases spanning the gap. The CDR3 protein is CASSLNIDQETQYF. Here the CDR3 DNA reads TGCGCCAGCAGCCTCAACATAGATCAAGAGACCCAGTACTTC.

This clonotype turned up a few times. The chain's CDR3 is CASSPPWLYYGYTF. The DNA of the CDR3 is TGTGCCAGCAGCCCCCCGTGGTTATACTATGGCTACACCTTC. The V call is TRBV5-4, the J call TRBJ1-2; D not resolved. V was cut by 4 bases and J by 3 bases, with 13 bases left in between. Germline CDR1 SGHNT, CDR2 YYREEE (reference sequence). This CDR3 comprises 14 residues.

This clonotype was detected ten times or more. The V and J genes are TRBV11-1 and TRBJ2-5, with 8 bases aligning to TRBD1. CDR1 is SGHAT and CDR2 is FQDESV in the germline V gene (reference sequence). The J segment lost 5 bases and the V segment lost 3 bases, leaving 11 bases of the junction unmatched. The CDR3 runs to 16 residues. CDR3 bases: TGTGCCAGCAGCTTCAACCTAGGACAGGGCCATGAGACCCAGTACTTC. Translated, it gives CASSFNLGQGHETQYF.

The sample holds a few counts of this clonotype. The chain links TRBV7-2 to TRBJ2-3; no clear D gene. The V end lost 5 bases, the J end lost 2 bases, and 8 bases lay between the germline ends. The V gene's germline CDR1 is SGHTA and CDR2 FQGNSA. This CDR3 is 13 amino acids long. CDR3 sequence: CASSRQFTDTQYF. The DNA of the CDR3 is TGTGCCAGCAGCCGCCAGTTCACAGATACGCAGTATTTT.

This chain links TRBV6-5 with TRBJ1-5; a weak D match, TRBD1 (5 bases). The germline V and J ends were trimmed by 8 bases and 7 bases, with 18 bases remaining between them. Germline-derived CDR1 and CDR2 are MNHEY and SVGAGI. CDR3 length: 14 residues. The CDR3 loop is CASGITGGGQPQHF. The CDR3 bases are TGTGCCAGCGGTATAACGGGGGGAGGACAGCCCCAGCATTTT.

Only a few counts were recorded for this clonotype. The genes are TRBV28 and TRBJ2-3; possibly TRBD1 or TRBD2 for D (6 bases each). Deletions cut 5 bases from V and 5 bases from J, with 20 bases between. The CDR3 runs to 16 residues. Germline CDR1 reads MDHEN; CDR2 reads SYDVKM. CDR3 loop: CASSLPGAWGGDTQYF. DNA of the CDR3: TGTGCCAGCAGTCTACCAGGGGCGTGGGGAGGAGATACGCAGTATTTT.

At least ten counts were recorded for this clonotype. CDR3 residues: CSAPAGANYGYTF. The DNA of the CDR3 is TGCAGTGCGCCCGCAGGAGCTAACTATGGCTACACCTTC. V and J are TRBV20-1 and TRBJ1-2; D ambiguous. The V end was cut by 6 bases, the J end by 0 bases, with 11 bases between. Per the germline V gene, CDR1 is DFQATT and CDR2 is SNEGSKA (reference sequence). The CDR3 sequence is 13 residues long.

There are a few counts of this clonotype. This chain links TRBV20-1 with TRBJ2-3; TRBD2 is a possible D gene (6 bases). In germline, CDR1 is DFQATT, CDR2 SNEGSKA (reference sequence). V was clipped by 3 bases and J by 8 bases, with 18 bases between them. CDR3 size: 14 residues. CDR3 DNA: TGCAGTGCTAGTCTTAATTTGGGGGGAGGTACGCAGTATTTT. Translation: CSASLNLGGGTQYF.

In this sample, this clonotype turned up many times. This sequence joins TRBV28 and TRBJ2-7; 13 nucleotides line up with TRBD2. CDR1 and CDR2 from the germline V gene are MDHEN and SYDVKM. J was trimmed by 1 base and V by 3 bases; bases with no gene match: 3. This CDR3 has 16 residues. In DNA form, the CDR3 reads TGTGCCAGCAGTTTGGGGACTAGCGGGGTGTCCTACGAGCAGTACTTC. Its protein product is CASSLGTSGVSYEQYF.

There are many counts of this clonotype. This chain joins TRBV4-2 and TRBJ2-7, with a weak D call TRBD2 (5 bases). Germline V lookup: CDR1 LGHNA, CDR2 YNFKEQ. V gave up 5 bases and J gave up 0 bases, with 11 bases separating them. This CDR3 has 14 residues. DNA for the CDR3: TGTGCCAGCAGCTCCGAACTAGACTCCTACGAGCAGTACTTC. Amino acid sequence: CASSSELDSYEQYF.

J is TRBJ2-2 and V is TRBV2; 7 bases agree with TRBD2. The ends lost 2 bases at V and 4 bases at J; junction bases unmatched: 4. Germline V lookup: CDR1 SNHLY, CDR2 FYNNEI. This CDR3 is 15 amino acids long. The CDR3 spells CASSELAEPTGELFF. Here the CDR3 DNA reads TGTGCCAGCAGTGAACTAGCGGAGCCCACCGGGGAGCTGTTTTTT.

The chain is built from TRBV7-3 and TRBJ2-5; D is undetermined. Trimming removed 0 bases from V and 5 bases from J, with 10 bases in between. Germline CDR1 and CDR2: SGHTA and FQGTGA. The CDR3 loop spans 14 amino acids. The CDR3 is CASSLTVQSETQYF. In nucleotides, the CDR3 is TGTGCCAGCAGCTTAACGGTCCAGTCGGAGACCCAGTACTTC.

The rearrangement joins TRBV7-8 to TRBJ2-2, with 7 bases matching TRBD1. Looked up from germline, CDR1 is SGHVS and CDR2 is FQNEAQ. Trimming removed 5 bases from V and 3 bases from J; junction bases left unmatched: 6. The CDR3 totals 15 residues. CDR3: CASSVDRVHTGELFF. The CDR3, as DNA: TGTGCCAGCAGCGTAGACAGGGTTCACACCGGGGAGCTGTTTTTT.

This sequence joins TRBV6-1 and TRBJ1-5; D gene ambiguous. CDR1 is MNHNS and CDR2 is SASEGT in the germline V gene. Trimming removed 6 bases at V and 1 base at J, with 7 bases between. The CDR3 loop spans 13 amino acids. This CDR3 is CASRVMSNQPQHF. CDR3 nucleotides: TGTGCCAGCAGAGTCATGAGCAATCAGCCCCAGCATTTT.

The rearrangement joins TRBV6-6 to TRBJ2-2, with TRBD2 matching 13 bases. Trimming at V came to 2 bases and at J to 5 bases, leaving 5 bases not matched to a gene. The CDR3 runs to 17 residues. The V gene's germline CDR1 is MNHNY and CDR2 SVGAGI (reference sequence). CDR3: CASSYPLAGGRTGELFF. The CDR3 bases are TGTGCCAGCAGTTACCCACTAGCGGGAGGGCGAACCGGGGAGCTGTTTTTT.

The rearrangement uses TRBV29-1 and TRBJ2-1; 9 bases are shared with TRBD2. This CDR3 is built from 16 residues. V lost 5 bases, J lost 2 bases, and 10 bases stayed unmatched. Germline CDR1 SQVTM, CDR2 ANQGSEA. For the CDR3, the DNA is TGCAGCGTTATTCCGACTAGCGGCCCCACCTACAATGAGCAGTTCTTC. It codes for CSVIPTSGPTYNEQFF.

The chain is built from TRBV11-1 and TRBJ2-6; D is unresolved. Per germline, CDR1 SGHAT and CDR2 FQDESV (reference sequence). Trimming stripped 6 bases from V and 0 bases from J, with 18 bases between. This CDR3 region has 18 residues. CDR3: CASSFLPPPVSGANVLTF. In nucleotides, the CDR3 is TGTGCCAGCAGTTTTCTCCCCCCACCTGTCTCTGGGGCCAACGTCCTGACTTTC.

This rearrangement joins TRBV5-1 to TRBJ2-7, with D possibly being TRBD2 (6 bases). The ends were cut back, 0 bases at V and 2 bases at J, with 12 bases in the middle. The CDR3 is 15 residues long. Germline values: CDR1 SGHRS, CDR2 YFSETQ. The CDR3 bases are TGCGCCAGCAGCTTGGGGAGGGAAGTAGCCTACGAGCAGTACTTC. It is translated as CASSLGREVAYEQYF.

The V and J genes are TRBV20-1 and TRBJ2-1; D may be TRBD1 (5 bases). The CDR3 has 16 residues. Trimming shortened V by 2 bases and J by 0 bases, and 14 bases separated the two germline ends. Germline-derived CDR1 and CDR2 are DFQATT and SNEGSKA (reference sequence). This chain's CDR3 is CSARPSGRSSYNEQFF. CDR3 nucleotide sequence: TGCAGTGCTAGACCCTCAGGGCGGAGCTCCTACAATGAGCAGTTCTTC.

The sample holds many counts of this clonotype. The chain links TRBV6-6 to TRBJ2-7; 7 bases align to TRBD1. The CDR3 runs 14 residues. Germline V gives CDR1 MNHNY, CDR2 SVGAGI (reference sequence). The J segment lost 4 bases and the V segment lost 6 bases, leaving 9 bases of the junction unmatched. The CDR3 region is CASSPQGISYEQYF. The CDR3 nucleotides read TGTGCCAGCAGCCCACAGGGGATCTCGTACGAGCAGTACTTC.

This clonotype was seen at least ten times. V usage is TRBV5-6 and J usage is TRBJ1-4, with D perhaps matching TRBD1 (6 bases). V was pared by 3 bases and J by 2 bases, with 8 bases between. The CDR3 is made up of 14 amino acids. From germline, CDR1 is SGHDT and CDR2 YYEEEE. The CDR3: CASSYRATNEKLFF. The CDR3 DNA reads TGTGCCAGCAGCTACAGGGCGACTAATGAAAAACTGTTTTTT.

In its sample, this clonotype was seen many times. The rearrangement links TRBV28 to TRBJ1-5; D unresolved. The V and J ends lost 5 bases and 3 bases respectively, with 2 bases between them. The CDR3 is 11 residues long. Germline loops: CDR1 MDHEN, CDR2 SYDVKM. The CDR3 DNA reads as TGTGCCAGCAGTACCAATCAGCCCCAGCATTTT. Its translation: CASSTNQPQHF.

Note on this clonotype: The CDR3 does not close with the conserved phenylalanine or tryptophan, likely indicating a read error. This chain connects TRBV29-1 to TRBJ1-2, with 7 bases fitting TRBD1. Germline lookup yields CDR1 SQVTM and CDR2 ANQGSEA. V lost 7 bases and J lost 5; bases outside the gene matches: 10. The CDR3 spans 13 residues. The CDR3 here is CSAKSGTVYGYTS. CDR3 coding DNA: TGCAGCGCTAAGTCCGGGACAGTTTATGGCTACACCTCC.

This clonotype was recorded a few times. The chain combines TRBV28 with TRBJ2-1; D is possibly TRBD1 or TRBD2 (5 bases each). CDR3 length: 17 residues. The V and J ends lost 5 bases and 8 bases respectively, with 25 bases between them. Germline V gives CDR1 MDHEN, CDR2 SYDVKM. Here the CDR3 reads CASSVGEGYLNHDEQFF. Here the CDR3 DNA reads TGTGCCAGCAGTGTGGGCGAGGGGTACCTGAACCACGATGAGCAGTTCTTC.

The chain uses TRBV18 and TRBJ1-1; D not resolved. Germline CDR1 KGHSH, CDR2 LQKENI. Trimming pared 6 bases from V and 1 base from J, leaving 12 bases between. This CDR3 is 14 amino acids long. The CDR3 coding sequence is TGTGCCAGCTCGCTCTCTACAGAGAACACTGAAGCTTTCTTT. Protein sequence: CASSLSTENTEAFF.

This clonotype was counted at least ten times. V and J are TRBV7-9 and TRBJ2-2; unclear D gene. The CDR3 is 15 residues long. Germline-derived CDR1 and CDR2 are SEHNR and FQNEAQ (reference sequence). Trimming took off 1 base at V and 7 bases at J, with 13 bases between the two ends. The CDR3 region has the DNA TGTGCCAGCAGCTTAGGCCCTACAACGGGCGGGGAGCTGTTTTTT. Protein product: CASSLGPTTGGELFF. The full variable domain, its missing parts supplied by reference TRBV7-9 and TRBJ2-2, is DTGVSQNPRHKITKRGQNVTFRCDPISEHNRLYWYRQTLGQGPEFLTYFQNEAQLEKSRLLSDRFSAERPKGSFSTLEIQRTEQGDSAMYLCASSLGPTTGGELFFGEGSRLTVL.